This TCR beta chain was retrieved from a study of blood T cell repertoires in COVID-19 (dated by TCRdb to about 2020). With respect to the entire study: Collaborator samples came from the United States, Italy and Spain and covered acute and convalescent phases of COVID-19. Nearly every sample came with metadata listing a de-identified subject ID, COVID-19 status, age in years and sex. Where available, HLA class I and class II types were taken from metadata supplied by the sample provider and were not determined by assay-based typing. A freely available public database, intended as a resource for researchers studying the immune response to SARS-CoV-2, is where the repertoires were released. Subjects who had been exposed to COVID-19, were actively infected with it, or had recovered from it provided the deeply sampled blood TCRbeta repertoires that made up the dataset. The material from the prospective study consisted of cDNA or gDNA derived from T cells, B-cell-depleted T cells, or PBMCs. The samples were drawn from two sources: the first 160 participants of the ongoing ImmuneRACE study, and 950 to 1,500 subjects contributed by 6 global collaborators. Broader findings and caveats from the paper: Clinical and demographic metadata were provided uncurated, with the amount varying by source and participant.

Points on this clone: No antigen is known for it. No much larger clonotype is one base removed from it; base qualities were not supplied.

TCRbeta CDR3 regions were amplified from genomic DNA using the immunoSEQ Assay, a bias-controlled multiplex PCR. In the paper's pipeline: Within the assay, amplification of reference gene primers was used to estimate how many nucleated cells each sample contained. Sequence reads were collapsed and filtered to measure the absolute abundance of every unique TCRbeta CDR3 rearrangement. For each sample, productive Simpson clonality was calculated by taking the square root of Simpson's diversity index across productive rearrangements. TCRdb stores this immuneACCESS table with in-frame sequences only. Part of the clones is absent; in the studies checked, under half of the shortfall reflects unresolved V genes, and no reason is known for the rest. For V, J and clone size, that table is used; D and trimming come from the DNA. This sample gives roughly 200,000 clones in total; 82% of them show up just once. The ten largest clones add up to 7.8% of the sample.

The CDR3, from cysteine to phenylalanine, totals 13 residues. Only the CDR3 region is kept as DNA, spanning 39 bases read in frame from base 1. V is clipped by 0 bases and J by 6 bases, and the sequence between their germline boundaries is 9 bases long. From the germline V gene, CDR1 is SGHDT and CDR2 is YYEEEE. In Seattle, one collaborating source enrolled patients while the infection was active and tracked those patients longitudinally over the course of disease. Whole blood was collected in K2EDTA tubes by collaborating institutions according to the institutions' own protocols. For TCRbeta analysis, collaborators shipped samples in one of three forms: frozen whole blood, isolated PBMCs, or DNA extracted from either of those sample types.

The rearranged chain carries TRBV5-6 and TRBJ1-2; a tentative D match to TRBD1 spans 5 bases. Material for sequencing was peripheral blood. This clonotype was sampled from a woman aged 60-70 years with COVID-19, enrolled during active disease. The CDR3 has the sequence CASSLVGANGYTF. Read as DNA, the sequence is TGTGCCAGCAGCTTGGTTGGGGCCAATGGCTACACCTTC.